The rows below give T cell receptor beta chains drawn from one sample of a study of T cells in Graves' hyperthyroidism and ophthalmopathy. TCRdb ran MiXCR on the multiplex PCR reads and lists one entry per CDR3 protein. Counted here are 600,000 to 850,000 distinct CDR3 sequences, around 20% occurring once; the ten biggest clones make up about a sixth. Sequencing was performed on blood. The receptor source for this set is a woman in her forties or fifties with Graves' hyperthyroidism that later progressed to Graves' ophthalmopathy. CDR3s include the opening cysteine and the closing phenylalanine or tryptophan. A D gene is named only where the DNA matches it firmly. Size tells how often a clone was seen (once, few, many) or the class of an expanded clone, and some rows leave it out.

TRBJ2-2,TRBD1,TRBV9,few,TGTGCCAGCAGCGTTCCAGGGGGTCTCGGGGAGCTGTTTTTT,CASSVPGGLGELFF
TRBJ1-1,-,TRBV10-2,-,TGCGCCAGCAGTGAAGGGACATCTGAAGCTTTCTTT,CASSEGTSEAFF
TRBJ2-2,-,TRBV19,-,TGTGCCAGTAGTATCAAAGGGGGGGGGGAGCTGTTTTTT,CASSIKGGGELFF
TRBJ1-2,-,TRBV2,few,TGTGCCAGCAGTGAAGCGCATGGGCAAGGTGGCTACACCTTC,CASSEAHGQGGYTF
TRBJ2-2,TRBD1,TRBV27,few,TGTGCCAGCAGTGAGGACAGGGGGAACACCGGGGAGCTGTTTTTT,CASSEDRGNTGELFF
TRBJ2-7,-,TRBV5-1,-,TGCGCCAGCAGCTTGCGCGGGGACAGCACCTACGAGCAGTACTTC,CASSLRGDSTYEQYF
TRBJ1-5,-,TRBV6-5,-,TGTGCCAGCAGTTACTCGGTGAGGCACAATCAGCCCCAGCATTTT,CASSYSVRHNQPQHF
TRBJ2-5,-,TRBV10-3,-,TGTGCCATCAACGAACGCAGGGGCAAAGAGACCCAGTACTTC,CAINERRGKETQYF
TRBJ2-1,TRBD2,TRBV5-6,many,TGTGCCAGCAGCTTGGCGGCTAGCGGGGGAAATGAGCAGTTCTTC,CASSLAASGGNEQFF
TRBJ2-7,-,TRBV5-1,many,TGCGCCAGCAGCTTGGGCGGGTCAGCCTACGAGCAGTACTTC,CASSLGGSAYEQYF
TRBJ1-1,-,TRBV15,-,TGTGCCACCAGTTCGGAACACACTGAAGCTTTCTTT,CATSSEHTEAFF
TRBJ1-2,-,TRBV12-3/TRBV12-4,few,TGTGCCAGCAACCTCGACAGGAACAACTATGGCTACACCTTC,CASNLDRNNYGYTF
TRBJ2-1,TRBD2,TRBV20-1,many,TGCAGTGCTGGGAGGGGCGGGGGATCGGATGAGCAGTTCTTC,CSAGRGGGSDEQFF
TRBJ1-1,-,TRBV27,-,TGTGCCAGCACCTCCCGGGCTTCAAGGAGCCCTTTCTTT,CASTSRASRSPFF
TRBJ2-1,-,TRBV11-3,many,TGTGCCAGCAGCTTAGATCCGGCGGGAAGCTCCTACAATGAGCAGTTCTTC,CASSLDPAGSSYNEQFF
TRBJ1-6,TRBD1,TRBV7-9,many,TGTGCCAGCAGTCAGGACAGGGGACATTCACCCCTCCACTTT,CASSQDRGHSPLHF
TRBJ1-3,-,TRBV3-1,-,TGTGCCAGCAGCCAAGAACGCCTAACAGGCTCCGGAAACACCATATATTTT,CASSQERLTGSGNTIYF
TRBJ1-1,-,TRBV6-1,few,TGTGCCACCACCCCGGGGAACACTGAAGCTTTCTTT,CATTPGNTEAFF
TRBJ1-1,-,TRBV6-1,many,TGTGCCAGCAGATCCTACGCTGAAGCTTTCTTT,CASRSYAEAFF
TRBJ2-5,-,TRBV3-1,many,TGTGCCAGCAGCCAAGGGCACCGGGACCGTCGAGAGACCCAGTACTTC,CASSQGHRDRRETQYF
TRBJ2-1,TRBD2,TRBV11-2,-,TGTGCCAGCAGCTTTACTAGCGGGGACTACAATGAGCAGTTCTTC,CASSFTSGDYNEQFF
TRBJ1-1,-,TRBV12-3/TRBV12-4,many,TGTGCCACCCGCCTCGGGACCACTGAAGCTTTCTTT,CATRLGTTEAFF
TRBJ2-3,TRBD2,TRBV3-1,many,TGTGCCAGCAGCCCTGCCCTAGCGGGGGGGCGTGTAGATACGCAGTATTTT,CASSPALAGGRVDTQYF
TRBJ1-4,TRBD1,TRBV7-9,-,TGTGCCAGCAGGCCTCAGGGGGCCGCTAATGAAAAACTGTTTTTT,CASRPQGAANEKLFF
TRBJ2-3,TRBD2,TRBV6-1,few,TGTGCCAGCAGTGAAAACACTAGCGGGGCCCCCGCGCAGTATTTT,CASSENTSGAPAQYF
TRBJ2-3,TRBD2,TRBV4-2,-,TGTGCCAGCAGCCAAGCAACTAGCGGGGGGGGTGGTGGCACAGATACGCAGTATTTT,CASSQATSGGGGGTDTQYF
TRBJ2-3,-,TRBV6-1,-,TGTGCCAGCAGTGAAGTCTGGAACGAGGAAACAGATACGCAGTATTTT,CASSEVWNEETDTQYF
TRBJ1-2,TRBD1,TRBV27,few,TGTGCCAGCATTCACCTCCGGGACAGGGGGACTTACAACTATGGCTACACCTTC,CASIHLRDRGTYNYGYTF
TRBJ2-1,TRBD2,TRBV7-6,many,TGTGCCAGCAGCCATAGCGGGGGAGCGGGCCGGGGTGGTGAGCAGTTCTTC,CASSHSGGAGRGGEQFF
TRBJ2-7,TRBD2,TRBV7-8,few,TGTGCCAGCAGCGCAGATAGCTGGGGGGGAAACGAGCAGTACTTC,CASSADSWGGNEQYF
TRBJ2-5,-,TRBV11-2,many,TGTGCCAGCAGCTTCGGACCGGGACTCCAAGAGACCCAGTACTTC,CASSFGPGLQETQYF
TRBJ2-1,-,TRBV7-2,few,TGTGCCAGCAGCCAGACAGCCTTAAGACACAATGAGCAGTTCTTC,CASSQTALRHNEQFF
TRBJ2-1,TRBD2,TRBV2,many,TGTGCCAGCAGTGGTCGCTCGGGGGGGCCAGGCGGGTACAATGAGCAGTTCTTC,CASSGRSGGPGGYNEQFF
TRBJ2-1,-,TRBV9,-,TGTGCCAGCAGCGTAGGGAGCGGCGGGGCGGGTGAGCAGTTCTTC,CASSVGSGGAGEQFF
TRBJ2-3,TRBD2,TRBV11-2,-,TGTGCCAGCAGCACCCGCGGGGGGGGAGTGGTAGATACGCAGTATTTT,CASSTRGGGVVDTQYF
TRBJ2-7,-,TRBV11-2,many,TGTGCCAGCAGCCAAACCAGGGTGACCTACGAGCAGTACTTC,CASSQTRVTYEQYF